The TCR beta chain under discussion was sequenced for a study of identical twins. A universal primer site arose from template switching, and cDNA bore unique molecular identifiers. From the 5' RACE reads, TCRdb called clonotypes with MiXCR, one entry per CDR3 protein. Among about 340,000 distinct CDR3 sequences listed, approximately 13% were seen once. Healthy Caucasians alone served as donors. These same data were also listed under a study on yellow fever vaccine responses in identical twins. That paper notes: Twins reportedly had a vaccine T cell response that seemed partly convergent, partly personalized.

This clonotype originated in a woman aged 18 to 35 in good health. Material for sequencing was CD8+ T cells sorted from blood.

The CDR3 region has the DNA TGTGCCAGCAGTTACCCAGGACTAGCGGCGTACAATGAGCAGTTCTTC. Encoded protein: CASSYPGLAAYNEQFF. The chain joins TRBV12-3 or TRBV12-4 to TRBJ2-1; TRBD2 aligns across 10 bases. This CDR3 spans 16 amino acids. Trimming removed 4 bases from V and 4 bases from J; junction bases left unmatched: 7.